The T cell receptor (beta chain) under discussion was sequenced for a study of blood T cell repertoires in COVID-19. At the level of the study: Both acute and convalescent COVID-19 samples were obtained from the United States, Italy and Spain.

Individuals aged about 18 to 100 years were recruited from about two dozen US areas. Participants were placed into cohorts based on the clinical history they reported. Original processing notes: The assay estimated nucleated cells by amplifying reference gene primers. Some clones are missing from TCRdb's copy, which holds only in-frame ones; the method was immunoSEQ multiplex PCR. For V, J and clone size, that table is used; D and trimming come from the DNA. Here the sample spans some 210,000 clones, 75% to 85% being singletons. This clone has more than one count but fewer than ten. CDR1 is LNHNV, CDR2 YYDKDF, per germline (reference sequence). V was pared by 3 bases and J by 12 bases, with 20 bases between. The CDR3 runs 15 residues.

The sequence was obtained from a man between 25 and 39 years old with acute COVID-19. Sequences were obtained from PBMCs or T cells enriched from blood (not recorded which). The chain is built from TRBV15 and TRBJ1-4, with no clear D. This chain's CDR3 is CATSSFDLPRRELFF. DNA for the CDR3: TGTGCCACCAGCAGTTTTGACCTCCCGCGGAGGGAACTGTTTTTT.